This T cell receptor (beta chain) is drawn from a study of control samples from healthy donors and cancer patients. TCRdb's copy holds only in-frame clones and misses some; the assay was immunoSEQ multiplex PCR. The data contain approximately 100,000 clones, 75% to 90% of them singletons. Germline CDR1 reads MNHNS; CDR2 reads SASEGT. Trimming stripped 3 bases from V and 2 bases from J, with 16 bases between. The CDR3 loop spans 16 amino acids. This rearrangement joins TRBV6-1 to TRBJ1-1; possible D gene TRBD1, 5 bases. Sequencing used blood. The sequence derives from a woman in her 50s in good health. CDR3 residues: CASSEGGAPVNTEAFF. The CDR3 DNA reads as TGTGCCAGCAGTGAGGGTGGGGCGCCGGTAAACACTGAAGCTTTCTTT.